This entry lists 8 T cell receptor beta chains sequenced from one sample in a study of beta chain features in type 1 diabetes (dated by TCRdb to the late 2010s). Study-wide conclusions, independent of this receptor: Type 1 diabetes patients showed a moderate but significant shortening of TCRB CDR3 length in all four CD4+ subsets.

Libraries were built with the immunoSEQ multiplex PCR assay. All of the isolated RNA was reverse transcribed with the High Capacity cDNA Reverse Transcription Kit, so expressed TCRB transcripts were sequenced. TCRdb retrieved this table from immuneACCESS and kept in-frame rearrangements only. Not all clones are present; in checked studies, unresolved V genes account for under half, and no reason is known for the remainder. In this sample the table shows a few hundred thousand clones, approximately 25% of which occur a single time. The ten largest clones add up to over 0.01% of the sample. What these receptors recognize is not known. Sequencing was done on a sample of naive CD4+ T cells from blood. What the cell subset or site label conveys for this sample: true naive CD4+ T cells. The receptors derive from a woman aged 25-40 years with type 1 diabetes.

This sequence joins TRBV18 and TRBJ2-5, with 7 bases fitting TRBD2. Germline CDR1 KGHSH, CDR2 LQKENI. V lost 4 bases and J lost 2; bases outside the gene matches: 10. The CDR3 length is 16 residues. In DNA, the CDR3 is TGTGCCAGCTCACTCTCTAGCGGACCGCCGCAAGAGACCCAGTACTTC. It encodes CASSLSSGPPQETQYF.

V is TRBV18 and J is TRBJ2-5, with no clear D. The CDR3 is 14 residues long. V gave up 3 bases and J gave up 3 bases, with 11 bases separating them. From germline, CDR1 is KGHSH and CDR2 LQKENI. The DNA for the CDR3 is TGTGCCAGCTCACCGATTTGGGCAAAAGAGACCCAGTACTTC. Amino acid sequence: CASSPIWAKETQYF.

This chain connects TRBV5-4 to TRBJ1-1; D gene uncertain. CDR1 and CDR2 from the germline V gene are SGHNT and YYREEE (reference sequence). The CDR3 contains 17 residues. V lost 2 bases and J lost 0, with 17 bases in between. The CDR3: CASSLPGLYILNTEAFF. The CDR3 DNA follows: TGTGCCAGCAGCTTACCCGGACTGTATATCTTGAACACTGAAGCTTTCTTT.

On this clone itself: The identical CDR3 is also encoded by other nucleotide sequences in the sample. The CDR3 loop is CSVGPGGYEQYF. Written as DNA, the CDR3 is TGCAGCGTTGGCCCAGGGGGCTACGAGCAGTACTTC. The V gene is TRBV29-1, the J gene TRBJ2-7, with 7 nucleotides matching TRBD1. V dropped 4 bases and J dropped 3; count of bases not matched to a gene: 3. CDR1 is SQVTM and CDR2 is ANQGSEA in the germline V gene. The length of the CDR3 is 12 residues.

This clone was counted a few times. This chain joins TRBV29-1 and TRBJ1-1, with 9 bases fitting TRBD1. CDR1 is SQVTM, CDR2 ANQGSEA, per germline. The CDR3 totals 13 residues. V shed 5 bases, J shed 3 bases, and the junction held 4 bases outside the gene matches. The CDR3 sequence: CSVIRDRDTEAFF. CDR3 bases: TGCAGCGTTATCCGGGACAGGGACACTGAAGCTTTCTTT.

On this clone itself: Other DNA sequences in this specimen translate into the identical CDR3. The chain couples TRBV29-1 to TRBJ1-1; unclear D gene. V lost 3 bases and J lost 0, with 8 bases in between. The germline V gene has CDR1 SQVTM and CDR2 ANQGSEA. This CDR3 contains 13 residues. Here the CDR3 DNA reads TGCAGCGTTGAGCGGCGGCTGAACACTGAAGCTTTCTTT. Its protein product is CSVERRLNTEAFF.

This clone was found a few times. The chain links TRBV7-2 to TRBJ1-5, with D perhaps matching TRBD1 (5 bases). Per the germline V gene, CDR1 is SGHTA and CDR2 is FQGNSA. The ends were cut back, 5 bases at V and 3 bases at J, with 11 bases in the middle. This CDR3 is 14 amino acids long. Here the CDR3 reads CASSLREFNQPQHF. The CDR3 region has the DNA TGTGCCAGCAGCCTCAGGGAATTCAATCAGCCCCAGCATTTT.

This clone was detected only a few times. V and J are TRBV4-1 and TRBJ2-2; TRBD2 agrees at 13 bases. This CDR3 comprises 17 residues. Germline V gene data show CDR1 as MGHRA and CDR2 as YSYEKL. After removal of 4 bases from V and 5 bases from J, the junction contained 7 bases not matched to a gene. The chain's CDR3 is CASSPGLAGVLTGELFF. The CDR3 nucleotides are TGCGCCAGCAGCCCCGGACTAGCGGGAGTTTTGACCGGGGAGCTGTTTTTT.